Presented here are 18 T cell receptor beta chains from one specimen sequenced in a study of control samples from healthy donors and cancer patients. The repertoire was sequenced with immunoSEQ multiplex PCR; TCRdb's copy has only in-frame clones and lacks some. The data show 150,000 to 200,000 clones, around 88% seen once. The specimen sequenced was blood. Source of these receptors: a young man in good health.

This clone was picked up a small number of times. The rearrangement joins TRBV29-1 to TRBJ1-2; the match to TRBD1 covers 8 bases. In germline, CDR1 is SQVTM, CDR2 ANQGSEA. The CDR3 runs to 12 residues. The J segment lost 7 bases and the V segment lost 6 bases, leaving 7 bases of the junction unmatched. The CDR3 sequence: CSVPGTGRGYTF. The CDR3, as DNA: TGCAGCGTCCCCGGGACAGGACGTGGCTACACCTTC.

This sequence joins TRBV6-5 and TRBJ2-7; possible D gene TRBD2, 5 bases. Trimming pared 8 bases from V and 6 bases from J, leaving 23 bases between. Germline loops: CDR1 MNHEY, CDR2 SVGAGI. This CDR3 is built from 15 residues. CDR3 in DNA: TGTGCCAGCCTGAAGACGTGGGAGATTGGTTCCGAGCAGTACTTC. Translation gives CASLKTWEIGSEQYF.

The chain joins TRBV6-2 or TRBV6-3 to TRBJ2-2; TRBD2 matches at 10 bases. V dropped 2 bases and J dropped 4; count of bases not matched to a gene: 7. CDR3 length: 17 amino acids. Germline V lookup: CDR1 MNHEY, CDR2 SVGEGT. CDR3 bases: TGTGCCAGCAGTTACCCTCTCCTAGCGGGGGCCACCGGGGAGCTGTTTTTT. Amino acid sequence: CASSYPLLAGATGELFF.

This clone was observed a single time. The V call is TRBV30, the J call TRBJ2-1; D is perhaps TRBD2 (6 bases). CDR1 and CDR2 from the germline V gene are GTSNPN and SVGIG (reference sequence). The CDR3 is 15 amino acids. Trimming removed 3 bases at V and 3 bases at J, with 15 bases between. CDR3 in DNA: TGTGCCTGGAGCCACGGGACTCGGAACTACAATGAGCAGTTCTTC. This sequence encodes CAWSHGTRNYNEQFF.

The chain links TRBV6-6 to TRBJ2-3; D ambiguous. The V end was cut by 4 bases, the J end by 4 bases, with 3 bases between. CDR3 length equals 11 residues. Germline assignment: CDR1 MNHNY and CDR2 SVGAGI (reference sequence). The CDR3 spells CASSSSDTQYF. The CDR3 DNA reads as TGTGCCAGCAGTTCGTCAGATACGCAGTATTTT.

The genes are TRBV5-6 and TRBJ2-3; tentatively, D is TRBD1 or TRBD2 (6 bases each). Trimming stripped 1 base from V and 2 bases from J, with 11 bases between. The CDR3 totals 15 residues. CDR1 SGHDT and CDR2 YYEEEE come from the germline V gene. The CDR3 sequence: CASSLIRGLTDTQYF. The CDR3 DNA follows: TGTGCCAGCAGCTTGATTCGGGGGCTCACAGATACGCAGTATTTT.

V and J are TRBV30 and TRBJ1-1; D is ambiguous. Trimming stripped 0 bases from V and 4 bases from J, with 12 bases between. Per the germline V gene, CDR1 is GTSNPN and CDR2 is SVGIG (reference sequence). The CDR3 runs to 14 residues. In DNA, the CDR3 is TGTGCCTGGAGTGTTTACCGTCGGACCACTGAAGCTTTCTTT. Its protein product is CAWSVYRRTTEAFF.

The CDR3, as DNA: TGTGCCACCAGCAGAATTCGGGGGGACGACTATGGCTACACCTTC. This codes for CATSRIRGDDYGYTF. The gene calls are TRBV15 and TRBJ1-2, with a tentative D call TRBD1 (5 bases). With 2 bases removed from V and 3 bases from J, the gap between germline ends came to 13 bases. CDR3 length equals 15 residues. Germline V gives CDR1 LNHNV, CDR2 YYDKDF (reference sequence).

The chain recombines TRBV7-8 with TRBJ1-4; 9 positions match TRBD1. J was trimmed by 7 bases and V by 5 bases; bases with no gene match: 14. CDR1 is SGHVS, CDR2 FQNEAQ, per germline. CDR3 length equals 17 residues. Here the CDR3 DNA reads TGTGCCAGCAGCATTCGTCCAAGGGACAGGGATAGTGAAAAACTGTTTTTT. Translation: CASSIRPRDRDSEKLFF.

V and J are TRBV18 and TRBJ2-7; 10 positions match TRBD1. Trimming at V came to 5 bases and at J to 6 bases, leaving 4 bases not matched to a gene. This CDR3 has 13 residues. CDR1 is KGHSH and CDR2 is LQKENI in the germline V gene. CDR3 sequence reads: CASSWDRGSEQYF. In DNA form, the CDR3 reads TGTGCCAGCTCATGGGACAGGGGCAGCGAGCAGTACTTC.

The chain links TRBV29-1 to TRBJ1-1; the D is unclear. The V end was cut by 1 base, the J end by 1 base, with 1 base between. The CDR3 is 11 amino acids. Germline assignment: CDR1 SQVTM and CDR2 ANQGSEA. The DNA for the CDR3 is TGCAGCGTTGAAGGGAACACTGAAGCTTTCTTT. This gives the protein CSVEGNTEAFF.

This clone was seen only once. CDR3 protein: CASSETSGGAADTQYF. CDR3 coding DNA: TGTGCCAGTAGCGAAACTAGCGGGGGGGCCGCAGATACGCAGTATTTT. The chain links TRBV19 to TRBJ2-3; 13 positions match TRBD2. The length of the CDR3 is 16 residues. The J segment lost 4 bases and the V segment lost 6 bases, leaving 7 bases of the junction unmatched. Germline CDR1 reads LNHDA; CDR2 reads SQIVND (reference sequence).

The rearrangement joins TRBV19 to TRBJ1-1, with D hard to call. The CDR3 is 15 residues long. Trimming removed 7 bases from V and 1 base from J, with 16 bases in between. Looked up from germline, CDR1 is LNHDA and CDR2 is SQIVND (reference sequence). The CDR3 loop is CASTPPGSRNTEAFF. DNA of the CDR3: TGTGCCAGTACCCCTCCCGGGAGCCGGAACACTGAAGCTTTCTTT.

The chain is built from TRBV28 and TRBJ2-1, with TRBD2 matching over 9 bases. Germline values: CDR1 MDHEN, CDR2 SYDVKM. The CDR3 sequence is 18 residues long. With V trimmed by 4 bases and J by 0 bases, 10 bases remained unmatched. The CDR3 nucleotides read TGTGCCAGCAGTTATCCCCCAGCGGGGGGTCGCTCCTACAATGAGCAGTTCTTC. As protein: CASSYPPAGGRSYNEQFF.

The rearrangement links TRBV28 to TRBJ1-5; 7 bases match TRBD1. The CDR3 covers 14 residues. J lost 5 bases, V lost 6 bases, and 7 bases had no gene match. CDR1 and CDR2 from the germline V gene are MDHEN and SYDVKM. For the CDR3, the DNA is TGTGCCAGCAGCCCTAACAGGGGCGATCAGCCCCAGCATTTT. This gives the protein CASSPNRGDQPQHF.

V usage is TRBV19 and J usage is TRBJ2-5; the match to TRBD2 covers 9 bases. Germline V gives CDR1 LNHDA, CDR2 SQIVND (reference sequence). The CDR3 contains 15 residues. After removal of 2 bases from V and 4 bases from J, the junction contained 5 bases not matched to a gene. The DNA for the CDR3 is TGTGCCAGTAGTATACGTAGCGGGGGTGGAGAGACCCAGTACTTC. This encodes CASSIRSGGGETQYF.

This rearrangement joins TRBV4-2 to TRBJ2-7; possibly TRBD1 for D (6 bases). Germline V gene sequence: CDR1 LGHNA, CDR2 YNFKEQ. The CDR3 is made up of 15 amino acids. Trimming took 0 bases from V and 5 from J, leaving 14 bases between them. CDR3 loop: CASSQDWAGVDEQYF. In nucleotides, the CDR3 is TGTGCCAGCAGCCAAGATTGGGCAGGGGTAGACGAGCAGTACTTC.

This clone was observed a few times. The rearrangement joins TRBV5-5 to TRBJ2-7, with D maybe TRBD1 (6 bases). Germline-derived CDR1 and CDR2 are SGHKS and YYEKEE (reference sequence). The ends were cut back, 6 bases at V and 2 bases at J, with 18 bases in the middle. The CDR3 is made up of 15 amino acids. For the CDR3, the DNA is TGTGCCAGCAACAGGGAAACAGGGATCGCCTACGAGCAGTACTTC. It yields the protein CASNRETGIAYEQYF.